This T cell receptor (beta chain) stems from a study of OX40 agonist ivuxolimab in advanced cancers. On the study more broadly: Averaging about 60 years in age, with a range of about 20 to 90, the cohort was approximately 83% male.

The CDR3 loop spans 17 amino acids. The germline V gene encodes CDR1 MDHEN and CDR2 SYDVKM. V lost 5 bases and J lost 3; bases outside the gene matches: 15. The data were produced by immunoSEQ multiplex PCR, yet TCRdb's version contains in-frame clones alone and is incomplete. Of some 100,000 clones listed, 85% to 90% are singletons. Study-level results: Among the nonresponders, some also had low normalized T-cell clonal expansion. CD8+ T cells (on average) carried more expanded clones than CD4+ T cells. At 0.1 to 3.0 mg/kg, CD4+ and CD8+ blood T cells expanded clonally by week 6.

In regard to this clone: Its antigen remains unidentified.

This sequence originates from an adult with an advanced solid tumor such as melanoma, head and neck, liver or kidney cancer. Sequences were derived from CD4+ or CD8+ T cells sorted from blood, sampled in a trial of the OX40 agonist ivuxolimab. The V call is TRBV28, the J call TRBJ2-7, with 8 bases identical to TRBD1. CDR3 bases: TGTGCCAGCAGTCCGACCTCCGGGACAGGATCCCTCTACGAGCAGTACTTC. Translated: CASSPTSGTGSLYEQYF.